These T cell receptor beta chains were read from a single sample in a study of blood T cell repertoires in COVID-19. Libraries were prepared by immunoSEQ multiplex PCR; TCRdb keeps only in-frame clonotypes and omits some of them. In the table there are roughly 300,000 clones, nearly 90% of which are singletons. Sequences were obtained from PBMCs or T cells enriched from blood (not recorded which). The receptors shown here come from a woman aged 25 to 45 who had recovered from COVID-19. Both conserved end residues are part of each CDR3. A D gene is named only where the DNA matches it firmly. Clone size appears in some rows only: once, few, many, or a class for an expanded clone.

V gene	clone size	J gene	D gene	CDR3 protein	CDR3 DNA
TRBV4-1	once	TRBJ1-4	TRBD1	CASSQEKRTGGSEKLFF	TGCGCCAGCAGCCAAGAGAAGCGGACAGGGGGAAGTGAAAAACTGTTTTTT
TRBV7-8	NA	TRBJ1-1	NA	CASSLKGVNTEAFF	TGTGCCAGCAGCTTAAAAGGGGTGAACACTGAAGCTTTCTTT
TRBV3-1/TRBV3-2	NA	TRBJ1-1	TRBD1	CASSPHRGQDTEAFF	TGTGCCAGCAGCCCTCACAGGGGGCAGGACACTGAAGCTTTCTTT
TRBV4-1	many	TRBJ2-1	TRBD1	CASSQVKAGGHEQFF	TGCGCCAGCAGCCAAGTAAAGGCAGGGGGCCATGAGCAGTTCTTC
TRBV27	NA	TRBJ2-2	NA	CASSIGGWNTGELFF	TGTGCCAGCAGTATAGGGGGTTGGAACACCGGGGAGCTGTTTTTT
TRBV15	NA	TRBJ2-7	TRBD1	CATSIYTGGYEQYF	TGTGCCACCAGCATATACACAGGGGGGTACGAGCAGTACTTC
TRBV7-9	NA	TRBJ1-1	NA	CASSLTEENTEAFF	TGTGCCAGCAGCTTGACAGAGGAAAACACTGAAGCTTTCTTT
TRBV7-2	NA	TRBJ1-5	NA	CASSLEEGRDQPQHF	TGTGCCAGCAGCTTAGAGGAGGGGAGAGATCAGCCCCAGCATTTT
TRBV30	NA	TRBJ1-1	NA	CAWSVLGQPNTEAFF	TGTGCCTGGAGTGTACTCGGACAGCCGAACACTGAAGCTTTCTTT
TRBV19	NA	TRBJ1-5	NA	CASTPGGGAQPQHF	TGTGCCAGTACCCCGGGTGGAGGGGCTCAGCCCCAGCATTTT
TRBV4-2	NA	TRBJ1-1	NA	CASSQERGVNTEAFF	TGTGCCAGCAGCCAAGAGCGCGGGGTGAACACTGAAGCTTTCTTT
TRBV30	NA	TRBJ1-1	TRBD1	CAWGGQGEAFF	TGTGCCTGGGGCGGACAGGGCGAAGCTTTCTTT
TRBV29-1	NA	TRBJ2-1	TRBD2	CSVEVTSRHSYNEQFF	TGCAGCGTTGAAGTGACTAGCCGACACTCCTACAATGAGCAGTTCTTC
TRBV6-5	NA	TRBJ2-7	NA	CASSIDKTYEQYF	TGTGCCAGCAGTATAGACAAGACCTACGAGCAGTACTTC
TRBV18	NA	TRBJ2-2	TRBD1	CASSPGTGGVTGELFF	TGTGCCAGCTCACCTGGGACAGGGGGCGTCACCGGGGAGCTGTTTTTT
TRBV12-3/TRBV12-4	NA	TRBJ1-1	NA	CASTVAGVSFF	TGTGCCAGCACCGTTGCGGGGGTCTCTTTCTTT
TRBV10-3	few	TRBJ2-7	NA	CAISGGRSYEQYF	TGTGCCATCAGTGGGGGGCGCTCCTACGAGCAGTACTTC
TRBV3-1/TRBV3-2	NA	TRBJ1-1	TRBD1	CASSRTGTGNTEAFF	TGTGCCAGCAGCCGGACGGGGACAGGGAACACTGAAGCTTTCTTT
TRBV6-1	NA	TRBJ2-2	TRBD2	CASSDTRGGPGTGELFF	TGTGCCAGCAGTGACACCCGGGGAGGGCCTGGCACCGGGGAGCTGTTTTTT
TRBV27	NA	TRBJ2-7	TRBD1	CASSFGTGMYEQYF	TGTGCCAGCAGCTTCGGGACAGGGATGTACGAGCAGTACTTC
TRBV3-1/TRBV3-2	once	TRBJ1-2	TRBD1	CASSPRDRGLRYGYTF	TGTGCCAGCAGCCCACGGGACAGGGGGCTTCGCTATGGCTACACCTTC
TRBV18	once	TRBJ2-3	TRBD1	CASSPNQDRGDTQYF	TGTGCCAGCTCGCCCAACCAAGACAGGGGAGATACGCAGTATTTT
TRBV12-5	NA	TRBJ1-6	NA	CASGSGVGNSPLHF	TGTGCTAGTGGTTCCGGGGTAGGGAATTCACCCCTCCACTTT
TRBV2	NA	TRBJ1-3	NA	CASSEVRSSGNTIYF	TGTGCCAGCAGTGAAGTCAGGTCCTCTGGAAACACCATATATTTT
TRBV6-5	once	TRBJ1-4	NA	CASKIGGATNEKLFF	TGTGCCAGCAAGATTGGAGGGGCGACTAATGAAAAACTGTTTTTT
TRBV28	NA	TRBJ1-1	NA	CASIGGSTEAFF	TGTGCCAGCATTGGGGGCAGCACTGAAGCTTTCTTT
TRBV5-1	NA	TRBJ1-3	NA	CASTPDGGSYPGNTIYF	TGCGCCAGCACGCCCGACGGGGGGTCTTACCCTGGAAACACCATATATTTT
TRBV12-3/TRBV12-4	NA	TRBJ2-2	NA	CASRSTETGELFF	TGTGCCAGCAGATCGACAGAGACCGGGGAGCTGTTTTTT
TRBV5-1	NA	TRBJ2-1	NA	CASSPEVIPGGNEQFF	TGCGCCAGCAGCCCGGAAGTAATCCCAGGCGGGAATGAGCAGTTCTTC
TRBV2	NA	TRBJ2-1	NA	CASRGDLSYNEQFF	TGTGCCAGCAGGGGGGACTTGAGCTACAATGAGCAGTTCTTC
TRBV6-2/TRBV6-3	NA	TRBJ2-7	NA	CASSRSSYEQYF	TGTGCCAGCAGTCGTAGCTCCTACGAGCAGTACTTC